The clone carrying this T cell receptor (beta chain) was observed once. No antigen is known for it. The data are from a study of blood T cells in healthy people across ages. Overall study results and limits: Diversity was higher, and naive CD4+ cells more numerous, in long-lived donors than in aged donors.

With a J-beta primer mix and a sample-barcoded 5' primer, a second PCR ran roughly 6 to 11 cycles. TCRdb called the 5' RACE reads again in MiXCR, with one record for every CDR3 protein. The sample contains fewer than 1,000,000 distinct CDR3 sequences, 46% of which appear only once. The CDR3 totals 15 residues. Germline CDR1 SGHRS, CDR2 YFSETQ. Trimming removed 4 bases from V and 1 base from J, with 14 bases in between. Per sample, no less than 5.5 micrograms of total RNA were extracted. What was sequenced was blood. The origin of this receptor is an elderly man in good health. This chain links TRBV5-1 with TRBJ1-1; D might be TRBD1 (6 bases). The CDR3 DNA is TGCGCCAGCAGCGCTGGGGGGGCGGAGAACACTGAAGCTTTCTTT. It yields the protein CASSAGGAENTEAFF. Complete variable domain (other parts from reference TRBV5-1 and TRBJ1-1): KAGVTQTPRYLIKTRGQQVTLSCSPISGHRSVSWYQQTPGQGLQFLFEYFSETQRNKGNFPGRFSGRQFSNSRSEMNVSTLELGDSALYLCASSAGGAENTEAFFGQGTRLTVV.